This is a list of T cell receptor beta chains from one sample in a study of technical replicates of blood from several donors. Sequenced by immunoSEQ multiplex PCR; TCRdb stores in-frame clones only, minus some. This sample carries 50,000 to 70,000 clones, roughly 91% of them seen once, and the ten largest clones take about 3.7%. Sequences were obtained from PBMCs. These receptor sequences come from a human donor in good health. Some clones in this sample may be carry-over from other donors' samples. CDR3s include the opening cysteine and the closing phenylalanine or tryptophan. The D gene is left open where the match is weak. The listing skips clone size in some rows; elsewhere it reads once, few, many or a size class.

V	size	J	length	D	DNA	CDR3
TRBV6-4	-	TRBJ2-2	15	-	TGTGCCAGCAGCCAGGACAGCGCGAACACCGGGGAGCTGTTTTTT	CASSQDSANTGELFF
TRBV5-6	-	TRBJ1-4	12	-	TGTGCCAGCAGCGCCAGGATTGAAAAACTGTTTTTT	CASSARIEKLFF
TRBV10-3	-	TRBJ2-2	14	-	TGTGCCACCAACGGGCAGGGAAGGGCCGGGGAGCTGTTTTTT	CATNGQGRAGELFF
TRBV18	-	TRBJ2-6	14	-	TGTGCCAGCTCACCCCCGGTGGGGGCCAACGTCCTGACTTTC	CASSPPVGANVLTF
TRBV9	few	TRBJ2-1	14	-	TGTGCCAGCAGCGGCGTCAGCGGCCGGAATGAGCAGTTCTTC	CASSGVSGRNEQFF
TRBV10-3	-	TRBJ2-5	13	TRBD2	TGTGCCGTATCCCGGGGGGGTCAGGAGACCCAGTACTTC	CAVSRGGQETQYF
TRBV7-2	once	TRBJ2-7	15	-	TGTGCCAGCAGCTCGGCAATAGGGAGATTGGGCGAGCAGTACTTC	CASSSAIGRLGEQYF
TRBV6-1	-	TRBJ1-4	19	TRBD1	TGTGCCAGCAGTGATCGAGGACAGGGGGGGGGTGCGACTAATGAAAAACTGTTTTTT	CASSDRGQGGGATNEKLFF
TRBV30	-	TRBJ2-3	15	TRBD2	TGTGCCTGGAGTGTAGGGACTAGCGGGAGCGGTGGGCAGTATTTT	CAWSVGTSGSGGQYF
TRBV29-1	-	TRBJ2-5	13	TRBD1	TGCAGCGTTGGGACAGGGAGAGGAGAGACCCAGTACTTC	CSVGTGRGETQYF
TRBV7-9	-	TRBJ2-1	14	-	TGTGCCAGCAGCTTCGAGGAGGTCAGCAATGAGCAGTTCTTC	CASSFEEVSNEQFF
TRBV4-3	-	TRBJ2-7	13	TRBD1	TGCGCCAGCAGTAGGGACAGGGGTCACGAGCAGTACTTC	CASSRDRGHEQYF
TRBV5-1	-	TRBJ2-2	15	-	TGCGCCAGCAGCTTGGGTCCAGCGAACACCGGGGAGCTGTTTTTT	CASSLGPANTGELFF
TRBV2	-	TRBJ1-1	11	-	TGTGCCAGCAGTGTTGGGCTTGAAGCTTTCTTT	CASSVGLEAFF
TRBV27	-	TRBJ2-5	13	TRBD2	TGTGCCAGCAGAAAGACAGAGCGGGAGGCCCAGTACTTC	CASRKTEREAQYF
TRBV4-2	-	TRBJ2-6	16	-	TGTGCCAGCAGCCAACAGGAAAACTCTGGGGCCAACGTCCTGACTTTC	CASSQQENSGANVLTF
TRBV29-1	-	TRBJ1-1	11	TRBD1	TGCAGCGTAGGGACAGCCACTGAAGCTTTCTTT	CSVGTATEAFF
TRBV30	-	TRBJ1-6	12	-	TGTGCCTGGAGTGAAACAAATTCACCCCTCCACTTT	CAWSETNSPLHF
TRBV27	-	TRBJ1-1	13	-	TGTGCCAGCAGTTTGAGCCTGAACACTGAAGCTTTCTTT	CASSLSLNTEAFF
TRBV30	-	TRBJ2-3	13	-	TGTGCCTTACTGTCGGGGGGCACAGATACGCAGTATTTT	CALLSGGTDTQYF
TRBV29-1	-	TRBJ1-1	16	-	TGCAGCGTTGAAGATTCGGTGTTCAGGGAGGGGACTGAAGCTTTCTTT	CSVEDSVFREGTEAFF
TRBV11-2	-	TRBJ2-1	16	TRBD2	TGTGCCAGCAGGTCAGGGACTAGCGGGATCTACAATGAGCAGTTCTTC	CASRSGTSGIYNEQFF
TRBV19	once	TRBJ2-4	13	-	TGTGCCAGTAGTTACCGGGAAGAAAACATTCAGTACTTC	CASSYREENIQYF
TRBV7-2	-	TRBJ2-7	14	TRBD2	TGTGCCAGCAGCTTATCGGGAGGGCCACACGAGCAGTACTTC	CASSLSGGPHEQYF
TRBV19	-	TRBJ1-5	15	TRBD1	TGTGCCAGTAGTATAGGGACAGGGGGCAATCAGCCCCAGCATTTT	CASSIGTGGNQPQHF
TRBV11-2	-	TRBJ2-5	15	TRBD1	TGTGCCAGCAGCTTCGGGACAGGGGGCTTTGAGACCCAGTACTTC	CASSFGTGGFETQYF